This T cell receptor beta chain came from a study of T-cell memory formation after mild COVID-19. Overall study context: TCR clusters were mostly donor specific. Broader study findings: Mostly located in CM and EM were contracting CD4+ clones, with contracting CD8+ clones located in EMRA. Balance between CD4 and CD8 was seen in clones contracting day 15 to 85, and a CD4+ lean was seen in later expanders.

In germline, CDR1 is MNHEY, CDR2 SMNVEV (reference sequence). Between the trimmed V and J ends, which lost 2 bases and 4 bases, there was a span of 11 bases. This CDR3 contains 14 residues. Comment on this clonotype: Its antigen is unidentified.

TCRdb re-called the 5' RACE reads with MiXCR, one entry per CDR3 protein. The profile shows roughly 610,000 distinct CDR3 sequences, approximately 15% of them singletons. This clonotype was obtained from an adult woman who had mild COVID-19 (a few samples of this study predate the infection). Cell type and time point are not known. The rearrangement uses TRBV27 and TRBJ1-2; a weak D match, TRBD1 (5 bases). Sequenced: PBMCs or a T cell subset sorted from them (not recorded which). The CDR3 loop is CASSLREGSYGYTF. CDR3 DNA sequence: TGTGCCAGCAGTTTACGGGAGGGGAGCTATGGCTACACCTTC.